This TCR beta chain was recorded in a study of vaccination and CD4 T cells after COVID-19 (dated by TCRdb to between 2021 and 2024). For the study in its entirety: SARS-CoV-2 positivity had been established in the convalescent patients by nasal swab PCR, and mild disease was recorded in eight to ten of these patients and severe disease in one. Six males and four females were included in the convalescent cohort, with two Hispanic individuals, seven Caucasians, two Asians and one multiracial person represented. Participants received two doses of either the Pfizer-BioNTech BNT162b2 vaccine (n=8) or the Moderna mRNA-1273 vaccine (n=2). Post-COVID blood samples from convalescent patients were collected a median of roughly 100 days after diagnosis, with a range of 35 to 161 days. Post-vaccine blood samples were taken a median of 72 days after the second vaccine dose, with a range of about 12 to 250 days. Overlapping spike peptide pools from SARS-CoV-2 and from the common cold coronaviruses HCoV-NL63, HCoV-OC43 and HCoV-229E were used as culture stimuli. In control cultures, a CEFX viral epitope pool was used as positive control, an HIV-1 Nef peptide pool was used as negative control, or no peptide was added. In roughly 11 COVID-19 convalescent patients and a handful of infection-naive healthy vaccine recipients, the spike-specific CD4+ TCR repertoire before mRNA vaccination was compared with the repertoire after mRNA vaccination. On the study overall, not on this receptor specifically: Relatively few convalescent patients were included in the study, and early timepoints after natural infection were not analyzed. Among the post-vaccine SARS-CoV-2-reactive clones in convalescent patients, a median about 87% showed up only after vaccination, which suggests vaccine-specific priming. Nearly all vaccine-specific clones in convalescent patients (304 of 307) were mono-reactive for SARS-CoV-2 spike rather than cross-reactive with common cold coronaviruses. Although the median number of SARS-CoV-2-reactive clonotypes went up from roughly 20 after infection to roughly 40 after vaccination, the increase was not significant.

Preparation of the library involved PCR. DNA from cultured CD4+ T cells was subjected to TCR sequencing with the Oncomine TCR Beta short-read assay at the Johns Hopkins FTIC core. The QIAamp micro DNA kit was used to extract genomic DNA from the cultured CD4+ T cells. Oncomine TCR Beta libraries from cultured CD4+ T cells were pooled with unique dual indexes and sequenced on an Illumina iSeq 100. Concerning the study's data processing: Non-productive sequences were removed, and CDR3s not starting with C, not ending with F or W, or shorter than 7 amino acids were discarded. Antigen-specific clonotypes were identified using the MANAFEST web application through comparison of peptide-stimulated wells with reference and other culture wells. For a clone to be called positive, the clone needed an FDR below 0.05, an odds ratio above 5, and a productive frequency above 0.1% in at least two of three replicate wells. A clonotype counted as cross-reactive if it showed significant expansion both in the SARS-CoV-2 spike wells and in at least one common cold coronavirus spike condition. Similarity between CDR3 sequences was evaluated in R version 3.6.1 using Levenshtein distances (stringdist) and unrooted phylogenetic trees (ape). The public reads were reprocessed in TCRdb via fastp at Q25 and MiXCR, keeping in-frame beta chains. Rows with a matching CDR3 protein are joined into one entry that keeps the most common DNA and genes. These V and J calls rely on TCRdb rather than the paper's analysis. The sample records about 20,000 distinct CDR3 sequences, about 53% of which are singletons. The biggest ten clones account for roughly an eighth of the sample.

Measured from the cysteine to the phenylalanine, the CDR3 is 15 residues long. The CDR3 DNA has 45 bases and is translated from base 1. V is clipped by 2 bases and J by 3 bases, and the sequence between their germline boundaries is 16 bases long. CDR1 DFQATT and CDR2 SNEGSKA were looked up in the germline V gene (reference sequence). The sample's treatment or condition, from its label and the paper: roughly 11-day PBMC culture with coronavirus spike peptide pools or control peptides (ViraFEST assay). The ViraFEST assay was used in the study, in which antigen-specific T cells were expanded with peptide pools and expanded clonotypes were subsequently identified by TCR sequencing. Positive SARS-CoV-2 PCR tests in the convalescent patients dated from March to December 2020, before Alpha, Beta and Delta variants emerged in the United States. Each well held 2 million to 2.5 million PBMCs cultured with roughly 10 ug/ml peptide pools in IMDM containing around 5.5% human AB serum and approximately 10 IU/ml IL-2. Half of the culture medium was replaced with fresh IL-2-containing medium on days 3 and 7. CD4+ T cells were isolated after less than twelve days of culture through negative selection using the EasySep CD4+ T cell isolation kit. PBMCs were separated from whole blood using Ficoll-Paque Plus gradient centrifugation and then either used fresh or cryopreserved at -140C. Each culture condition was generally run in triplicate wells.

As regards this clonotype: Which antigen it targets is not known. The record has no base qualities; no much larger clone is one base away.

The chain is assembled from TRBV20-1 and TRBJ1-2; a confident D gene designation cannot be given. What was sequenced was CD4+ T cells from blood, cultured in vitro. The clonotype was recovered from a human donor who had recovered from COVID-19. The bases are TGCAGTGCTAGACCCCGGATCCAGCCCCACTATGGCTACACCTTC. Its coded protein is CSARPRIQPHYGYTF.